This T cell receptor (beta chain) was recovered during a study of cytomegalovirus exposure and HLA in healthy donors. Study results and caveats: The study dropped some indistinguishable V segments, TRBV6-2 and TRBV6-3 among them. In an earlier analysis, in 620 or so donors, most V segments appeared productive either ~87% or ~30% of the time.

PCR was performed using 60 Vbeta and 13 Jbeta primers. TCRdb keeps only in-frame clones here, not all; method: immunoSEQ multiplex PCR. The sample shows roughly 140,000 clones, over 60% of them seen only once. Healthy donors of bone marrow made up the group. As for this clone: What it binds is unknown.

The germline V gene encodes CDR1 MNHEY and CDR2 SVGAGI. This CDR3 has 16 amino acids. V was pared by 0 bases and J by 4 bases, with 12 bases between. Input material: PBMCs. The chain links TRBV6-5 to TRBJ2-2; a weak D match, TRBD2 (6 bases). The TCR originated in a male donor in good health and CMV-seronegative. The CDR3 coding sequence is TGTGCCAGCAGTTACTCGATGGGGAGGCCCACCGGGGAGCTGTTTTTT. Translating it yields CASSYSMGRPTGELFF.